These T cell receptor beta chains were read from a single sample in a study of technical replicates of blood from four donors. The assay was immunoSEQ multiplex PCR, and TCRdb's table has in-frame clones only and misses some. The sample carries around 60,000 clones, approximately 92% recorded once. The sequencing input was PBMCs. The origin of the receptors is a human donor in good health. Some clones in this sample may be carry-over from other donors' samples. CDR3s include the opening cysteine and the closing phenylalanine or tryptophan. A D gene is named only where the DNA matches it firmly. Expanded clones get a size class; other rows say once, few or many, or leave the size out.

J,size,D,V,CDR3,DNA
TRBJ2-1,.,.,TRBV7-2,CASSLRDNYNEQFF,TGTGCCAGCAGCCTCCGGGATAACTACAATGAGCAGTTCTTC
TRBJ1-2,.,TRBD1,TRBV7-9,CASSLDPGQDYGYTF,TGTGCCAGCAGCTTGGACCCGGGACAGGACTATGGCTACACCTTC
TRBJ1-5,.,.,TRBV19,CASSLTVGSQPQHF,TGTGCCAGTAGTTTAACCGTGGGGAGTCAGCCCCAGCATTTT
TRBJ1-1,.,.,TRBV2,CASSEWIGRNTEAFF,TGTGCCAGCAGTGAATGGATAGGGAGGAACACTGAAGCTTTCTTT
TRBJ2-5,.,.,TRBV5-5,CASSRNGQYQETQYF,TGTGCCAGCAGCCGGAACGGACAGTACCAAGAGACCCAGTACTTC
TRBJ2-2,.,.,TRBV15,CATSRDLTTENTGELFF,TGTGCCACCAGCAGAGATCTCACTACGGAGAACACCGGGGAGCTGTTTTTT
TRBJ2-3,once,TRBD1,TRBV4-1,CASSQTRTGVSTDTQYF,TGCGCCAGCAGCCAGACCCGGACAGGGGTTAGCACAGATACGCAGTATTTT
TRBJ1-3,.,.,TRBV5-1,CASSWGTSGNTIYF,TGCGCCAGCAGCTGGGGGACTTCGGGAAACACCATATATTTT
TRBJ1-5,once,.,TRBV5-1,CASSLTGYQPQHF,TGCGCCAGCAGTTTGACAGGTTATCAGCCCCAGCATTTT
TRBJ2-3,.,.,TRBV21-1,CASCTGTSGSPGTDTQYF,TGTGCCAGCTGCACTGGGACTAGCGGCTCCCCTGGGACAGATACGCAGTATTTT
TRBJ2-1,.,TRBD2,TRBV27,CASNDGGVRQFF,TGTGCCAGCAATGACGGGGGGGTGAGGCAGTTCTTC
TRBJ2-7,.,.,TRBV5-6,CASSFLRGGEQYF,TGTGCCAGCAGCTTTCTGCGGGGCGGGGAGCAGTACTTC
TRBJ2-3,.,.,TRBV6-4,CASSDSGHITDTQYF,TGTGCCAGCAGTGACTCAGGACATATCACAGATACGCAGTATTTT
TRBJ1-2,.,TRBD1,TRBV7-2,CASSPPGQGNYGYTF,TGTGCCAGCAGCCCCCCGGGACAGGGAAATTATGGCTACACCTTC
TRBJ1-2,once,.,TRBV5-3,CARSSQGPKKGYTF,TGTGCCAGAAGCAGCCAGGGGCCGAAGAAGGGCTACACCTTC
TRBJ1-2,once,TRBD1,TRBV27,CASSLVAGGGYGYTF,TGTGCCAGCAGTTTAGTGGCAGGGGGCGGCTATGGCTACACCTTC
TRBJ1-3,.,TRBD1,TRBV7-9,CASSSPTGPVSGNTIYF,TGTGCCAGCAGCTCACCGACAGGGCCCGTCTCTGGAAACACCATATATTTT
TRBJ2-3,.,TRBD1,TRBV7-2,CASSHGQGAVTQYF,TGTGCCAGCAGCCACGGACAGGGAGCGGTTACGCAGTATTTT
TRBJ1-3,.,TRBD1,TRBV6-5,CASSSGDRSSGNTIYF,TGTGCCAGCAGTTCCGGGGACAGATCCTCTGGAAACACCATATATTTT
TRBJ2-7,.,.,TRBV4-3,CASSQDSRQANSYEQYF,TGCGCCAGCAGCCAAGATTCCCGGCAGGCGAACTCCTACGAGCAGTACTTC
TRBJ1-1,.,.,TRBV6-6,CASTTNRNTEAFF,TGTGCCAGCACCACCAATAGGAACACTGAAGCTTTCTTT
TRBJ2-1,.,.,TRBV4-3,CASSLEPLTYNEQFF,TGCGCCAGCAGCCTAGAGCCCCTGACTTACAATGAGCAGTTCTTC
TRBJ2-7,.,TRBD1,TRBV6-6,CASSTGGQGASYEQYF,TGTGCCAGCAGTACCGGCGGACAGGGGGCATCCTACGAGCAGTACTTC
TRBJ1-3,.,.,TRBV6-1,CASSGRDVNSGNSIYF,TGTGCCAGCAGTGGGCGGGACGTAAACTCTGGAAACTCCATATATTTT
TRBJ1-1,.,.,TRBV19,CASQASQGGTEAFF,TGTGCCAGCCAAGCATCCCAGGGAGGAACTGAAGCTTTCTTT
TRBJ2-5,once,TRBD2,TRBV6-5,CASSYGAGAGQETQYF,TGTGCCAGCAGTTATGGAGCGGGGGCCGGGCAAGAGACCCAGTACTTC
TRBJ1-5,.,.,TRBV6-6,CASSSGYSGNQPQHF,TGTGCCAGCAGTTCAGGGTATTCGGGCAATCAGCCCCAGCATTTT
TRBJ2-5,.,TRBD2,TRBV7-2,CASSLEPSGSGTQYF,TGTGCCAGCAGCTTAGAGCCTAGCGGGAGTGGGACCCAGTACTTC
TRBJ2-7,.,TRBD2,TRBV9,CASSASGGATYEQYF,TGTGCCAGCAGCGCCTCCGGGGGGGCGACCTACGAGCAGTACTTC
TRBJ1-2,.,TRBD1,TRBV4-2,CATQGGTANYGYTF,TGTGCCACCCAGGGGGGTACAGCAAACTATGGCTACACCTTC
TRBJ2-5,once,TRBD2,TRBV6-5,CASSTGLAVQETQYF,TGTGCCAGCAGCACGGGACTAGCGGTTCAAGAGACCCAGTACTTC
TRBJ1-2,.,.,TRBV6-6,CASSNKRGGFNYGYTF,TGTGCCAGCAGCAACAAAAGGGGGGGCTTTAACTATGGCTACACCTTC
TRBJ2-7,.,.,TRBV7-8,CASSFPPKYEQYF,TGTGCCAGCAGCTTCCCCCCTAAATACGAGCAGTACTTC
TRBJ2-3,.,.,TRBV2,CASSVRYTDTQYF,TGTGCCAGCAGTGTCCGGTACACAGATACGCAGTATTTT
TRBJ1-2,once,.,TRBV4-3,CASSQGAGTNPRGYTF,TGCGCCAGCAGCCAAGGGGCAGGGACTAATCCCCGTGGCTACACCTTC
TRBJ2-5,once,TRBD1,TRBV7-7,CASSRDRQETQYF,TGTGCCAGCAGTCGGGACAGGCAAGAGACCCAGTACTTC
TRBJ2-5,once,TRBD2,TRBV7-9,CASSFASGGQGTQYF,TGTGCCAGCAGCTTCGCTAGCGGGGGCCAGGGGACCCAGTACTTC
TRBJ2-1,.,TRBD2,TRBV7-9,CASSLLAGGRDEQFF,TGTGCCAGCAGCTTACTAGCGGGAGGGAGGGATGAGCAGTTCTTC
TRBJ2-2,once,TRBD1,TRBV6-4,CASKKTGDTGELFF,TGTGCCAGCAAGAAGACAGGGGATACCGGGGAGCTGTTTTTT
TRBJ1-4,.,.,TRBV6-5,CASSYSTTATNEKLFF,TGTGCCAGCAGTTACTCGACAACAGCAACTAATGAAAAACTGTTTTTT
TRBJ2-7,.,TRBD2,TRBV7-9,CASSLAAGGYEQYF,TGTGCCAGCAGCTTAGCAGCGGGAGGTTACGAGCAGTACTTC